Following are 2 T cell receptor beta chains from one sample sequenced in a study of T cell responses to AZD1222 COVID-19 vaccine. Here immunoSEQ multiplex PCR was the method, and the copy in TCRdb shows in-frame clones only, minus some. The sample has approximately 180,000 clones, roughly 89% seen once. Sample: peripheral blood, taken on day 0 of AZD1222 vaccination. Source of these receptors: an adult in good health.

V and J are TRBV5-5 and TRBJ1-1; unclear D gene. The length of the CDR3 is 15 residues. Germline V gene sequence: CDR1 SGHKS, CDR2 YYEKEE (reference sequence). The V end lost 5 bases, the J end lost 3 bases, and 17 bases lay between the germline ends. The CDR3 nucleotides read TGTGCCAGCAGGTTCGGGTACCTTAGGGACACTGAAGCTTTCTTT. As protein: CASRFGYLRDTEAFF.

The V and J genes are TRBV7-8 and TRBJ1-3; D not resolved. There are 16 residues in the CDR3. Germline CDR1 and CDR2: SGHVS and FQNEAQ. Trimming pared 5 bases from V and 0 bases from J, leaving 14 bases between. CDR3 in amino acids: CASSRVPTGSGNTIYF. CDR3 DNA: TGTGCCAGCAGCCGAGTTCCCACGGGCTCTGGAAACACCATATATTTT. Combining the CDR3 with reference TRBV7-8 and TRBJ1-3 gives the whole variable domain GAGVSQSPRYKVAKRGQDVALRCDPISGHVSLFWYQQALGQGPEFLTYFQNEAQLDKSGLPSDRFFAERPEGSVSTLKIQRTQQEDSAVYLCASSRVPTGSGNTIYFGEGSWLTVV.